These 5 T cell receptor beta chains originate from one sample sequenced in a study of cytotoxic CD8 clonotypes in ibrutinib-treated CLL. Method: immunoSEQ multiplex PCR; TCRdb's copy keeps in-frame clones and lacks some. The data hold 150,000 to 200,000 clones, with 88% observed a single time. The input for sequencing was PBMCs, taken at disease progression, from a patient treated with ibrutinib. These TCRs come from a human donor with chronic lymphocytic leukemia.

This clone was counted a single time. V and J are TRBV7-9 and TRBJ2-7; D not resolved. CDR3 length: 14 residues. Germline V CDR1 and CDR2: SEHNR, FQNEAQ (reference sequence). Trimming cost V 5 bases and J 6 bases, with 17 bases left between them. The CDR3, as DNA: TGTGCCAGCAGCACTAAAAGTTGGTTCGGCGAGCAGTACTTC. This gives the protein CASSTKSWFGEQYF.

The chain recombines TRBV15 with TRBJ1-5; weak D call: TRBD1 (6 bases). The V end was cut by 0 bases, the J end by 2 bases, with 11 bases between. CDR1 and CDR2 (germline): LNHNV, YYDKDF (reference sequence). The CDR3 sequence is 16 residues long. The CDR3 here is CATSRDRAGGNQPQHF. The CDR3 coding sequence is TGTGCCACCAGCAGAGATCGGGCAGGGGGCAATCAGCCCCAGCATTTT.

The chain has TRBV6-5 and TRBJ1-2; D unclear. The germline V and J ends were trimmed by 0 bases and 3 bases, with 11 bases remaining between them. This CDR3 is 15 amino acids long. Germline CDR1 and CDR2: MNHEY and SVGAGI. CDR3 region: CASSYSKGFDYGYTF. In DNA, the CDR3 is TGTGCCAGCAGTTACTCGAAAGGTTTCGACTATGGCTACACCTTC.

The V call is TRBV5-6, the J call TRBJ1-4, with D unclear. Per the germline V gene, CDR1 is SGHDT and CDR2 is YYEEEE. This CDR3 region has 14 residues. The V end lost 0 bases, the J end lost 6 bases, and 9 bases lay between the germline ends. The CDR3 sequence: CASSLALTDEKLFF. In DNA form, the CDR3 reads TGTGCCAGCAGCTTGGCGCTCACAGATGAAAAACTGTTTTTT.

The V gene is TRBV6-5, the J gene TRBJ1-2; 9 bases agree with TRBD1. The CDR3 has 14 residues. J gave up 9 bases and V 5 bases, and 10 bases lay outside the gene matches. Germline V gene data show CDR1 as MNHEY and CDR2 as SVGAGI. The CDR3 spells CASSQDRGVGSYTF. The DNA for the CDR3 is TGTGCCAGCAGTCAGGACAGGGGTGTTGGAAGCTACACCTTC.